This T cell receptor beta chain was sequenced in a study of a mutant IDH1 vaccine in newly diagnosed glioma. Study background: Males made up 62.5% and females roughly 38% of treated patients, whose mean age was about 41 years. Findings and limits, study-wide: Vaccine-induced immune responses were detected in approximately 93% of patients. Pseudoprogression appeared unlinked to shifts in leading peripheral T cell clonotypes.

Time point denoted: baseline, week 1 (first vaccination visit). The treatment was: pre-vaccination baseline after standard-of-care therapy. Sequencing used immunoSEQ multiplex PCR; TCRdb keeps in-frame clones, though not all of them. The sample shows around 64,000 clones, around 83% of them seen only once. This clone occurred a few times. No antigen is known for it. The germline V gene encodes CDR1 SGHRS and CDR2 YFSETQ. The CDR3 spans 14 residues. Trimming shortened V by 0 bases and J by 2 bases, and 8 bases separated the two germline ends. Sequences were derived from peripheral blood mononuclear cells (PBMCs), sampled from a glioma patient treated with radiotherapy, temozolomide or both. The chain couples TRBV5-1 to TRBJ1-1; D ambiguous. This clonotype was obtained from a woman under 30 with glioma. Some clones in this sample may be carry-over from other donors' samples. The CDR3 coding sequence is TGCGCCAGCAGCTTGGCACCGGGAAACACTGAAGCTTTCTTT. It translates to CASSLAPGNTEAFF.